This T cell receptor (beta chain) was found in a study of OX40 agonist ivuxolimab in advanced cancers. Study-wide findings and caveats: At 0.1 to 3.0 mg/kg and by week 6, clonal expansion occurred in CD4+ and CD8+ blood T cells.

Of note for this clone: Its antigen is unidentified.

Trimming at V came to 3 bases and at J to 6 bases, leaving 16 bases not matched to a gene. This CDR3 spans 20 amino acids. Looked up from germline, CDR1 is SGHTA and CDR2 is FQGTGA. The protocol was immunoSEQ multiplex PCR, while the TCRdb copy is restricted to in-frame clones and leaves out a portion. The sample consists of tens of thousands of clones, roughly 78% of them appearing once. The gene calls are TRBV7-3 and TRBJ2-1; 14 bases align to TRBD2. The TCR originated in an adult with an advanced solid tumor such as melanoma, head and neck, liver or kidney cancer. The sample in question was CD4+ or CD8+ T cells sorted from blood, obtained in a trial of the OX40 agonist ivuxolimab. Here the CDR3 reads CASSLGLTSGRARRGNEQFF. The DNA for the CDR3 is TGTGCCAGCAGCTTGGGGCTGACTAGCGGGAGGGCCAGGAGGGGCAATGAGCAGTTCTTC.